This T cell receptor (beta chain) was identified during a study of T cell repertoires in cytomegalovirus infection. Looking at the study overall: Signatures in public TCR beta sequences pointed to both CMV infection and matching HLA type.

Comment on this clonotype: As yet, its antigen is unknown.

TCRdb re-called the reads through MiXCR, storing one row per CDR3 protein. The sample carries about 260,000 distinct CDR3 sequences, around 8.7% recorded once. Study observations and caveats: Identification of carriers of CMV plus the relevant HLA was performed using cumulative public TCR beta family frequency. Ex vivo, HLA-C-restricted CMV-specific TCR beta clonotypes prevailed over the rest of the response.

V was pared by 1 base and J by 1 base, with 14 bases between. Per germline, CDR1 SEHNR and CDR2 FQNEAQ (reference sequence). The CDR3 length is 18 residues. The TCR sequence derives from a human donor in good health (CMV status not recorded). Some clones in this sample may be carry-over from other donors' samples. The gene calls are TRBV7-9 and TRBJ2-6; D gene uncertain. Sequencing used PBMCs. The CDR3 coding sequence is TGTGCCAGCAGCTTAGAATTGAACTTGAGGTCTGGGGCCAACGTCCTGACTTTC. It is translated as CASSLELNLRSGANVLTF. Full variable domain (rest looked up from reference TRBV7-9 and TRBJ2-6): DTGVSQNPRHKITKRGQNVTFRCDPISEHNRLYWYRQTLGQGPEFLTYFQNEAQLEKSRLLSDRFSAERPKGSFSTLEIQRTEQGDSAMYLCASSLELNLRSGANVLTFGAGSRLTVL.